The rows below give T cell receptor beta chains drawn from one sample of a study. MiXCR, applied by TCRdb to the RT-PCR reads, yields one record per CDR3 protein. The sample contains hundreds of thousands of distinct CDR3 sequences, 13% to 15% of which appear only once. The source material was memory CD4+ T cells from blood. These receptors were obtained from a female donor in good health, serving as a healthy control. CDR3s include the opening cysteine and the closing phenylalanine or tryptophan. D genes are given only for firm matches. Clone size is given for some rows only: seen once, a few or many times, or a class if the clone is expanded.

>-|TRBV6-1|TRBJ2-7|few
TGTGCCAGCAGTGACCCAGGGTATGGGTCCTACGAGCAGTACTTC
CASSDPGYGSYEQYF
>-|TRBV20-1|TRBJ1-5|-
TGCAGTGCTAGGGCAGGTTCGGGTAATCAGCCCCAGCATTTT
CSARAGSGNQPQHF
>-|TRBV7-2|TRBJ1-5|-
TGTGCCAGCAGCTTAGTGGCGGGGGGCAACGATCAGCCCCAGCATTTT
CASSLVAGGNDQPQHF
>-|TRBV9|TRBJ2-5|many
TGTGCCAGCAGCCCAAGGGCAGATCAAGAGACCCAGTACTTC
CASSPRADQETQYF
>TRBD1|TRBV12-5|TRBJ1-6|few
TGTGCTAGTGGCAGGGACAGCAGCACCCTCCACTTT
CASGRDSSTLHF
>TRBD2|TRBV20-1|TRBJ2-1|many
TGCAGTGCTAGTGGTAGCGGGAGGGGGTCCAATGAGCAGTTCTTC
CSASGSGRGSNEQFF
>-|TRBV15|TRBJ2-2|-
TGTGCCACCAGCACCCCCCTGGAGCTAGCGAGCACCGGGGAGCTGTTTTTT
CATSTPLELASTGELFF
>TRBD1|TRBV5-1|TRBJ1-4|few
TGCGCCAGCAGCTTGCAGGGACAGGGGAGCGAAAAACTGTTTTTT
CASSLQGQGSEKLFF
>-|TRBV3-1|TRBJ2-1|many
TGTGCCACGACCCGGGACTACAATGAGCAGTTCTTC
CATTRDYNEQFF
>TRBD1|TRBV5-1|TRBJ2-1|few
TGCGCCAGCAGCTGGAGGACCGGACAGGAGATGAACAATGAGCAGTTCTTC
CASSWRTGQEMNNEQFF
>TRBD1|TRBV20-1|TRBJ2-1|few
TGCAGTGCAACCGGGACAGGGTGGTACAATGAGCAGTTCTTC
CSATGTGWYNEQFF
>TRBD1|TRBV6-6|TRBJ2-3|many
TGTGCCAGCAGTTACTCGAGACAGGGGGCAGATACGCAGTATTTT
CASSYSRQGADTQYF
>TRBD1|TRBV5-1|TRBJ2-7|-
TGCGCCAGCAGTCAAAGGGCAGGGGGTAACGAGCAGTACTTC
CASSQRAGGNEQYF
>-|TRBV15|TRBJ1-3|-
TGTGCCACCGGGAGGGAATCTGGAAACACCATATATTTT
CATGRESGNTIYF
>-|TRBV20-1|TRBJ1-1|many
TGCAGTGCTCAGGGCGACACTGAAGCTTTCTTT
CSAQGDTEAFF
>TRBD1|TRBV5-1|TRBJ2-7|many
TGCGCCAGCAGCTTGAGTGTTGGGACAGGTTACGAGCAGTACTTC
CASSLSVGTGYEQYF